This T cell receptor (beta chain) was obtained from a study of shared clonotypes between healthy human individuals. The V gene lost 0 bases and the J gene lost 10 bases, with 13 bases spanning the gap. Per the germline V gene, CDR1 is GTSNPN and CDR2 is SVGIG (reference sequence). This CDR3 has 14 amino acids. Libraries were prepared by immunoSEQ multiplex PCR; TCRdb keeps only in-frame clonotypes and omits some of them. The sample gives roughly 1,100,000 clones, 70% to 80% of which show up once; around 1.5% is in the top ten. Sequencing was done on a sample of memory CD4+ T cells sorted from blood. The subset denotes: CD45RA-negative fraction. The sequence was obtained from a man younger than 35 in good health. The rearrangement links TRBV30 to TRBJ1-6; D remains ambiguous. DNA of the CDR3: TGTGCCTGGAGTGTACGAGGGTACGGATCACCCCTCCACTTT. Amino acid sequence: CAWSVRGYGSPLHF.